The rows below give T cell receptor beta chains drawn from one sample of a study of blood T cell repertoires in COVID-19. This table comes from immunoSEQ multiplex PCR, and its TCRdb copy is limited to in-frame clones, with some not included. The table records 80,000 or so clones, approximately 84% of them present only once. Sequenced sample: peripheral blood. These TCRs come from a man aged 60 to 69 with COVID-19, enrolled during active disease. Each CDR3 is given without its conserved first and last residue. A D gene is named only where the DNA matches it firmly. Clone size appears in some rows only: once, few, many, or a class for an expanded clone.

CDR3 protein | J gene | clone size | V gene | D gene
ASSGTGMGGELF | TRBJ2-2 | NA | TRBV10-1 | NA
ASSETSGGVDTQY | TRBJ2-3 | NA | TRBV7-9 | TRBD2
ASSPEPGQGNSPLH | TRBJ1-6 | NA | TRBV19 | TRBD1
ASSRLTGFSGNTIY | TRBJ1-3 | NA | TRBV11-1 | NA
ASSPQRGDYNNEQF | TRBJ2-1 | NA | TRBV5-4 | NA
ATSDKDRGETGELF | TRBJ2-2 | NA | TRBV24-1 | TRBD1
ASSIEGGDQPQH | TRBJ1-5 | NA | TRBV19 | NA
ATSEATGTDTQY | TRBJ2-3 | NA | TRBV24-1 | NA
ASSSGAAWGEQF | TRBJ2-1 | NA | TRBV11-3 | NA
ASSTQNTEAF | TRBJ1-1 | NA | TRBV6-5 | NA
ASKNRDRGTGELF | TRBJ2-2 | NA | TRBV19 | TRBD1
ASSQRGGGGTEAF | TRBJ1-1 | NA | TRBV7-3 | NA
ASKFRTGINSPLH | TRBJ1-6 | NA | TRBV6-5 | NA
ASSHTVGTEAF | TRBJ1-1 | once | TRBV28 | NA
AICKGANQPQH | TRBJ1-5 | few | TRBV10-3 | TRBD1
ASSQGQGPYNEQF | TRBJ2-1 | NA | TRBV5-4 | TRBD1